The following is a TCR beta chain sequence with its context. No antigen is known for it. Germline trimming cut 6 bases from V and 4 bases from J; bases unmatched to any gene: 6. The germline V gene encodes CDR1 MNHEY and CDR2 SVGAGI. The CDR3 consists of 15 residues. The data were taken from a study of OX40 agonist ivuxolimab in advanced cancers. About the research overall: Prior therapy, whether anti-PD-1, anti-PD-L1 or anti-CTLA-4, was allowed, and under 50% had some.

Individuals having autoimmune disease history or systemic immunosuppression were not enrolled. Some clones are missing from TCRdb's copy, which holds only in-frame ones; the method was immunoSEQ multiplex PCR. The top ten hold about 0.35% of the sample, which has over 70,000 clones, under 95% seen once. Study results and limitations: Some nonresponders also had low normalized T-cell clonal expansion. At 0.1-3.0 mg/kg, partial responders had clonal expansion among the lowest observed.

V usage is TRBV6-5 and J usage is TRBJ2-1; 10 bases are shared with TRBD1. The sample was CD4+ or CD8+ T cells sorted from blood, taken in a trial of the OX40 agonist ivuxolimab. The receptor's source is an adult with an advanced solid tumor such as melanoma, head and neck, liver or kidney cancer. As DNA, the CDR3 is TGTGCCAGCAGGACCGGGACAGGGGCTTACAATGAGCAGTTCTTC. Translated, it gives CASRTGTGAYNEQFF.